Sequencing of this TCR beta chain was carried out in a study of control samples from healthy donors and cancer patients. J gave up 7 bases and V 3 bases, and 9 bases lay outside the gene matches. CDR3 length: 16 residues. Germline loops: CDR1 LNHDA, CDR2 SQIVND (reference sequence). Some clones are missing from TCRdb's copy, which holds only in-frame ones; the method was immunoSEQ multiplex PCR. Of tens of thousands of clones listed, almost 90% were seen once; the top ten hold over 35%. The sequenced material came from PBMCs. This TCR derives from a man aged 50 to 59 with head and neck cancer. The J gene is TRBJ1-6, the V gene TRBV19; 7 bases are shared with TRBD1. CDR3 sequence (DNA): TGTGCCAGTAGTATGGCGGCAGGGGGTGGCAATTCACCCCTCCACTTT. This translates into CASSMAAGGGNSPLHF.